A selection of T cell receptor beta chains follows, all from one sample in a study of OX40 agonist ivuxolimab in advanced cancers. Repertoires were generated with immunoSEQ multiplex PCR, while TCRdb's copy carries only in-frame clones and drops some. Among about 100,000 clones listed, approximately 89% were seen once. Sequenced here: CD4+ or CD8+ T cells sorted from blood, sampled in a trial of the OX40 agonist ivuxolimab. These receptors came from an adult with an advanced solid tumor such as melanoma, head and neck, liver or kidney cancer. CDR3s include the opening cysteine and the closing phenylalanine or tryptophan. D genes are given only for firm matches. Expanded clones are given a class, and other clones once, few, many or no size at all.

clone_size: .; d_call: .; v_call: TRBV5-6; j_call: TRBJ2-2; cdr3_aa: CASSTTAGELFF; cdr3_nt: TGTGCCAGCAGTACAACGGCCGGGGAGCTGTTTTTT
clone_size: .; d_call: .; v_call: TRBV4-1; j_call: TRBJ2-7; cdr3_aa: CASSEIYEQYF; cdr3_nt: TGCGCCAGCAGCGAGATCTACGAGCAGTACTTC
clone_size: .; d_call: .; v_call: TRBV27; j_call: TRBJ2-5; cdr3_aa: CASMRGLKETQYF; cdr3_nt: TGTGCCAGCATGCGGGGCCTAAAAGAGACCCAGTACTTC
clone_size: .; d_call: .; v_call: TRBV9; j_call: TRBJ1-2; cdr3_aa: CASSVGTDYGYTF; cdr3_nt: TGTGCCAGCAGCGTAGGGACGGACTATGGCTACACCTTC
clone_size: .; d_call: .; v_call: TRBV9; j_call: TRBJ1-6; cdr3_aa: CASSVGQYNSPLHF; cdr3_nt: TGTGCCAGCAGCGTAGGACAGTATAATTCACCCCTCCACTTT
clone_size: .; d_call: TRBD2; v_call: TRBV19; j_call: TRBJ2-6; cdr3_aa: CASSTRGAGANVLTF; cdr3_nt: TGTGCCAGTAGTACTCGGGGGGCTGGGGCCAACGTCCTGACTTTC
clone_size: .; d_call: .; v_call: TRBV19; j_call: TRBJ2-1; cdr3_aa: CASSIIPSDWNEQFF; cdr3_nt: TGTGCCAGTAGTATTATACCGTCGGACTGGAATGAGCAGTTCTTC
clone_size: .; d_call: .; v_call: TRBV5-1; j_call: TRBJ2-3; cdr3_aa: CASSLDSDTQYF; cdr3_nt: TGCGCCAGCAGCTTGGACTCGGATACGCAGTATTTT
clone_size: .; d_call: .; v_call: TRBV11-3; j_call: TRBJ1-6; cdr3_aa: CASSPGGRGDSPLHF; cdr3_nt: TGTGCCAGCAGCCCCGGAGGGCGAGGTGATTCACCCCTCCACTTT
clone_size: few; d_call: .; v_call: TRBV29-1; j_call: TRBJ1-1; cdr3_aa: CSVEGQVKEAFF; cdr3_nt: TGCAGCGTTGAAGGGCAGGTGAAAGAAGCTTTCTTT
clone_size: .; d_call: .; v_call: TRBV27; j_call: TRBJ2-4; cdr3_aa: CASSLATPGVAKNIQYF; cdr3_nt: TGTGCCAGCAGTTTAGCGACCCCGGGGGTAGCCAAAAACATTCAGTACTTC
clone_size: .; d_call: TRBD1; v_call: TRBV2; j_call: TRBJ1-6; cdr3_aa: CASSEGRGLNSPLHF; cdr3_nt: TGTGCCAGCAGTGAGGGCAGGGGGCTGAATTCACCCCTCCACTTT
clone_size: .; d_call: TRBD1; v_call: TRBV7-9; j_call: TRBJ1-2; cdr3_aa: CASSRTRGLNYGYTF; cdr3_nt: TGTGCCAGCAGCAGGACCAGGGGGTTAAACTATGGCTACACCTTC
clone_size: .; d_call: TRBD1; v_call: TRBV5-5; j_call: TRBJ1-2; cdr3_aa: CASRRDRVDYGYTF; cdr3_nt: TGTGCCAGCAGAAGGGACAGGGTTGACTATGGCTACACCTTC
clone_size: .; d_call: TRBD2; v_call: TRBV18; j_call: TRBJ2-1; cdr3_aa: CASSPPAGLAGVDEQFF; cdr3_nt: TGTGCCAGCTCACCACCCGCGGGGCTAGCGGGAGTCGATGAGCAGTTCTTC
clone_size: .; d_call: .; v_call: TRBV19; j_call: TRBJ2-5; cdr3_aa: CASGPTGTGETQYF; cdr3_nt: TGTGCCAGTGGGCCGACAGGGACTGGGGAGACCCAGTACTTC
clone_size: .; d_call: TRBD2; v_call: TRBV15; j_call: TRBJ2-1; cdr3_aa: CATSRGLAGVLFF; cdr3_nt: TGTGCCACCAGCAGAGGACTAGCGGGAGTTCTGTTCTTC
clone_size: .; d_call: .; v_call: TRBV5-1; j_call: TRBJ2-3; cdr3_aa: CASSLGSGAIAQYF; cdr3_nt: TGCGCCAGCAGCTTGGGATCCGGGGCGATAGCGCAGTATTTT
clone_size: .; d_call: .; v_call: TRBV25-1; j_call: TRBJ2-7; cdr3_aa: CASSVAGNYEQYF; cdr3_nt: TGTGCCAGCAGTGTTGCGGGGAACTACGAGCAGTACTTC
clone_size: once; d_call: TRBD1; v_call: TRBV2; j_call: TRBJ2-2; cdr3_aa: CASRDRQGSGELFF; cdr3_nt: TGTGCCAGCAGGGATCGACAGGGGTCCGGGGAGCTGTTTTTT
clone_size: .; d_call: .; v_call: TRBV5-8; j_call: TRBJ1-5; cdr3_aa: CASSLAGFNQPQHF; cdr3_nt: TGTGCCAGCAGCTTGGCAGGGTTCAATCAGCCCCAGCATTTT
clone_size: once; d_call: .; v_call: TRBV28; j_call: TRBJ1-2; cdr3_aa: CASTGTGFGYTF; cdr3_nt: TGTGCCAGCACGGGAACAGGTTTCGGCTACACCTTC
clone_size: .; d_call: .; v_call: TRBV5-1; j_call: TRBJ2-2; cdr3_aa: CASSLLTGELFF; cdr3_nt: TGCGCCAGCAGCTTGCTCACCGGGGAGCTGTTTTTT
clone_size: .; d_call: TRBD1; v_call: TRBV6-6; j_call: TRBJ1-3; cdr3_aa: CASRQTGEENTIYF; cdr3_nt: TGTGCCAGCAGGCAGACAGGGGAGGAAAACACCATATATTTT
clone_size: .; d_call: .; v_call: TRBV2; j_call: TRBJ2-7; cdr3_aa: CASSVRGVSYEQYF; cdr3_nt: TGTGCCAGCAGTGTCAGAGGGGTCTCCTACGAGCAGTACTTC
clone_size: .; d_call: .; v_call: TRBV5-6; j_call: TRBJ2-3; cdr3_aa: CASSLAGPSTDTQYF; cdr3_nt: TGTGCCAGCAGCTTGGCGGGACCTAGCACAGATACGCAGTATTTT
clone_size: .; d_call: TRBD2; v_call: TRBV4-2; j_call: TRBJ2-3; cdr3_aa: CASSQDSAGGQAAQYF; cdr3_nt: TGTGCCAGCAGCCAAGATTCAGCGGGGGGCCAGGCGGCGCAGTATTTT
clone_size: once; d_call: TRBD2; v_call: TRBV7-9; j_call: TRBJ2-1; cdr3_aa: CASSISGDYYNEQFF; cdr3_nt: TGTGCCAGCAGCATTAGCGGGGATTACTACAATGAGCAGTTCTTC
clone_size: .; d_call: TRBD1; v_call: TRBV7-6; j_call: TRBJ1-4; cdr3_aa: CASSLADRAFATNEKLFF; cdr3_nt: TGTGCCAGCAGCTTGGCTGACAGGGCCTTTGCAACTAATGAAAAACTGTTTTTT
clone_size: .; d_call: TRBD2; v_call: TRBV5-6; j_call: TRBJ2-1; cdr3_aa: CASSASGGFYTEQFF; cdr3_nt: TGTGCCAGCAGCGCAAGCGGGGGTTTTTACACTGAGCAGTTCTTC
clone_size: .; d_call: .; v_call: TRBV4-1; j_call: TRBJ2-3; cdr3_aa: CASSLGDRLSTDTQYF; cdr3_nt: TGCGCCAGCAGCCTAGGAGACCGTCTGAGCACAGATACGCAGTATTTT
clone_size: .; d_call: .; v_call: TRBV10-1; j_call: TRBJ1-1; cdr3_aa: CASSDGGFTEAFF; cdr3_nt: TGCGCCAGCAGTGACGGCGGGTTCACTGAAGCTTTCTTT
clone_size: .; d_call: .; v_call: TRBV5-1; j_call: TRBJ1-2; cdr3_aa: CASGRGAGPLLEYGYTF; cdr3_nt: TGCGCCAGCGGCCGTGGGGCGGGGCCCTTGCTAGAATATGGCTACACCTTC
clone_size: once; d_call: .; v_call: TRBV11-2; j_call: TRBJ2-3; cdr3_aa: CASSLLGGMGDTQYF; cdr3_nt: TGTGCCAGCAGCTTATTGGGCGGGATGGGAGATACGCAGTATTTT
clone_size: .; d_call: .; v_call: TRBV19; j_call: TRBJ1-5; cdr3_aa: CATSRERVMGQPQHF; cdr3_nt: TGTGCCACCAGTAGGGAGAGGGTCATGGGTCAGCCCCAGCATTTT
clone_size: .; d_call: TRBD2; v_call: TRBV7-9; j_call: TRBJ2-3; cdr3_aa: CASSTTGTSGSRSTDTQYF; cdr3_nt: TGTGCCAGCAGCACGACCGGGACTAGCGGGAGTCGCAGCACAGATACGCAGTATTTT
clone_size: .; d_call: .; v_call: TRBV21-1; j_call: TRBJ1-1; cdr3_aa: CASSKTGGEEWGTEAFF; cdr3_nt: TGTGCCAGCAGCAAAACCGGGGGGGAAGAATGGGGCACTGAAGCTTTCTTT
clone_size: .; d_call: .; v_call: TRBV5-4; j_call: TRBJ2-6; cdr3_aa: CASRASSGANVLTF; cdr3_nt: TGTGCCAGCCGTGCCAGCTCTGGGGCCAACGTCCTGACTTTC
clone_size: .; d_call: .; v_call: TRBV10-3; j_call: TRBJ2-2; cdr3_aa: CAISTRTTGELFF; cdr3_nt: TGTGCCATCAGTACAAGGACCACCGGGGAGCTGTTTTTT
clone_size: .; d_call: .; v_call: TRBV18; j_call: TRBJ1-6; cdr3_aa: CASSDDIGGSPLHF; cdr3_nt: TGTGCCAGCTCAGACGACATAGGCGGCTCACCCCTCCACTTT
clone_size: few; d_call: .; v_call: TRBV7-8; j_call: TRBJ2-7; cdr3_aa: CASSLGRRRAYEQYF; cdr3_nt: TGTGCCAGCAGCTTGGGCCGAAGGAGGGCCTACGAGCAGTACTTC
clone_size: once; d_call: .; v_call: TRBV4-2; j_call: TRBJ1-2; cdr3_aa: CASSQVAVNYGYTF; cdr3_nt: TGTGCCAGCAGCCAAGTCGCTGTTAACTATGGCTACACCTTC
clone_size: .; d_call: .; v_call: TRBV5-1; j_call: TRBJ2-3; cdr3_aa: CASSPIVTDTQYF; cdr3_nt: TGCGCCAGCAGCCCTATCGTCACAGATACGCAGTATTTT
clone_size: .; d_call: .; v_call: TRBV5-1; j_call: TRBJ1-1; cdr3_aa: CASSPLDGGAEAFF; cdr3_nt: TGCGCCAGCAGCCCTTTGGACGGAGGAGCTGAAGCTTTCTTT
clone_size: .; d_call: TRBD1; v_call: TRBV9; j_call: TRBJ2-3; cdr3_aa: CASSWDSLSTDTQYF; cdr3_nt: TGTGCCAGCAGCTGGGACAGTTTAAGCACAGATACGCAGTATTTT
clone_size: .; d_call: TRBD2; v_call: TRBV11-2; j_call: TRBJ2-2; cdr3_aa: CASSPPGLAGSGELFF; cdr3_nt: TGTGCCAGCAGCCCACCGGGACTAGCGGGGTCCGGGGAGCTGTTTTTT
clone_size: .; d_call: TRBD1; v_call: TRBV27; j_call: TRBJ2-2; cdr3_aa: CASSLPRDRGRTGELFF; cdr3_nt: TGTGCCAGCAGTTTACCCCGGGACAGGGGTCGGACCGGGGAGCTGTTTTTT
clone_size: .; d_call: .; v_call: TRBV5-1; j_call: TRBJ2-2; cdr3_aa: CASSTHTNTGELFF; cdr3_nt: TGCGCCAGCAGCACCCACACGAACACCGGGGAGCTGTTTTTT
clone_size: .; d_call: .; v_call: TRBV9; j_call: TRBJ2-2; cdr3_aa: CASSVDGRGNTGELFF; cdr3_nt: TGTGCCAGCAGCGTAGACGGGAGAGGGAACACCGGGGAGCTGTTTTTT